This T cell receptor beta chain was identified in a study of blood T cell repertoires in COVID-19. The CDR3 sequence is 12 residues long. Between the trimmed V and J ends, which lost 3 bases and 4 bases, there was a span of 6 bases. CDR1 is ENHRY, CDR2 SYGVKD, per germline. The method was immunoSEQ multiplex PCR; TCRdb's version includes in-frame clones alone and lacks a portion of them. The sample has under 450,000 clones; around 87% are singletons. This TCR came from a man aged 25-45 years who had recovered from COVID-19. V and J are TRBV10-3 and TRBJ1-1; D unresolved. The sequenced sample was PBMCs or T cells enriched from blood (not recorded which). CDR3 loop: CAISEYGTEAFF. In DNA, the CDR3 is TGTGCCATCAGTGAATACGGCACTGAAGCTTTCTTT.